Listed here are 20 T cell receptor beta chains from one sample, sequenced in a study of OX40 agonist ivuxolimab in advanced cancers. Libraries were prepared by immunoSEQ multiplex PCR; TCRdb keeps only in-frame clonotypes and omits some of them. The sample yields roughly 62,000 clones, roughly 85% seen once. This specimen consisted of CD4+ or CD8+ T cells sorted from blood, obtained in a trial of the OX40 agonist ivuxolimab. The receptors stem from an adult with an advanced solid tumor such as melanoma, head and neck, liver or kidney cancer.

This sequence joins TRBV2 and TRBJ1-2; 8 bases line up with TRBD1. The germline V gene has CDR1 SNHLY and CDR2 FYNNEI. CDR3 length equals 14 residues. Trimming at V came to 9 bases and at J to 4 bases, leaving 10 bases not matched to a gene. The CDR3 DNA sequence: TGTGCCAGGGTCGCCAGGGGGCGAGTCTATGGCTACACCTTC. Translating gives CARVARGRVYGYTF.

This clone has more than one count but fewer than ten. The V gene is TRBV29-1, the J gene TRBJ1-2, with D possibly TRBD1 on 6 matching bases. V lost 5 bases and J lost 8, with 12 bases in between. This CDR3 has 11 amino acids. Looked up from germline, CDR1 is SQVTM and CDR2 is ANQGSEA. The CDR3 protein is CSVLEGVGYTF. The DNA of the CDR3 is TGCAGCGTTCTCGAGGGGGTAGGCTACACCTTC.

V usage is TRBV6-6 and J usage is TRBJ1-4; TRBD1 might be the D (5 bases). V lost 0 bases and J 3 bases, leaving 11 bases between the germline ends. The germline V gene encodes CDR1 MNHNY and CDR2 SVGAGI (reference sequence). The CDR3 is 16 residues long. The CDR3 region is CASSYSSRASNEKLFF. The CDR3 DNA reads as TGTGCCAGCAGTTACTCGTCCAGGGCCTCTAATGAAAAACTGTTTTTT.

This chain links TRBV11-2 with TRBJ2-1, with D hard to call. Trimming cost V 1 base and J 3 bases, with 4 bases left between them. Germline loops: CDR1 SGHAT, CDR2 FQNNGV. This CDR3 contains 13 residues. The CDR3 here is CASSLGFYNEQFF. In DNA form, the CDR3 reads TGTGCCAGCAGCTTAGGGTTCTACAATGAGCAGTTCTTC.

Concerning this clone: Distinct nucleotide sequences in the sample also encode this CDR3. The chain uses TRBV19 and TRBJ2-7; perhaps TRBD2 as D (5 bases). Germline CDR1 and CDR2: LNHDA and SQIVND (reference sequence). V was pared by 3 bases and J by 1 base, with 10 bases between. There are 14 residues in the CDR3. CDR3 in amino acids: CASSISGSSYEQYF. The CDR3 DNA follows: TGTGCCAGTAGTATCTCGGGATCATCCTACGAGCAGTACTTC.

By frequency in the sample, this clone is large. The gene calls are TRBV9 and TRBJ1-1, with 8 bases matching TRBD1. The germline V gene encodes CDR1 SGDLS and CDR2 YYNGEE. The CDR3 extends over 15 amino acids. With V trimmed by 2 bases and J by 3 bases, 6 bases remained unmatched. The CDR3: CASSVATGDDTEAFF. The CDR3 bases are TGTGCCAGCAGCGTCGCGACAGGGGATGACACTGAAGCTTTCTTT.

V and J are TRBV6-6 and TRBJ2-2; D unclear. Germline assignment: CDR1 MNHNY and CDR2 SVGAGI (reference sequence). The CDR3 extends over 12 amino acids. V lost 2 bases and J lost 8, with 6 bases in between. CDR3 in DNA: TGTGCCAGCAGTTACGCTATGGGGGAGCTGTTTTTT. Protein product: CASSYAMGELFF.

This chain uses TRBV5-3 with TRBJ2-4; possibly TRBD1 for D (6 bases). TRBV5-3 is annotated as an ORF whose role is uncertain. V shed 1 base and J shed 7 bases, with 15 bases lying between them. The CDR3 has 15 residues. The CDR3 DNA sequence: TGTGCCAGAAGCTTGTTCCAGGGGCCATGGAACATTCAGTACTTC. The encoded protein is CARSLFQGPWNIQYF.

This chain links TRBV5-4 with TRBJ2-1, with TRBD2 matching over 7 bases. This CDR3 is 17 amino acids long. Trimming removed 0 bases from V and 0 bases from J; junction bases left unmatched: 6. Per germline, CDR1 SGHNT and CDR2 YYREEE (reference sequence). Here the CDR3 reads CASSLDLRTSSYNEQFF. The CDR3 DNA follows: TGTGCCAGCAGCTTGGACCTTCGGACTAGCTCCTACAATGAGCAGTTCTTC.

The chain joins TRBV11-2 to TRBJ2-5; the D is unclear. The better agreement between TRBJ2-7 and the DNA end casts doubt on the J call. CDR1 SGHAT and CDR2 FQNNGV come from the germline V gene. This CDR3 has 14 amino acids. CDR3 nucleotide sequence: TGTGCCAGCAGCTTCCCGGGCGTTTCCTACGAGCAGTACTTC. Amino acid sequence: CASSFPGVSYEQYF.

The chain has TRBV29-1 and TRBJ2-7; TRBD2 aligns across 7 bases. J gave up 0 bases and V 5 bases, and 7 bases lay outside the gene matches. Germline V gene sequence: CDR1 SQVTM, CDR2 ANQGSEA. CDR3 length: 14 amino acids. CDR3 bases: TGCAGCGTTCTTAGGGAGGGGAGCTCCTACGAGCAGTACTTC. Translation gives CSVLREGSSYEQYF.

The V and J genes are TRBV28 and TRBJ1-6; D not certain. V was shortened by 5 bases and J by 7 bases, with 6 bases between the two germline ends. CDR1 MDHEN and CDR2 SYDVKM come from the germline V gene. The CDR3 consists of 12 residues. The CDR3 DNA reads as TGTGCCAGCAGTGCAGAAAATTCACCCCTCCACTTT. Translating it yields CASSAENSPLHF.

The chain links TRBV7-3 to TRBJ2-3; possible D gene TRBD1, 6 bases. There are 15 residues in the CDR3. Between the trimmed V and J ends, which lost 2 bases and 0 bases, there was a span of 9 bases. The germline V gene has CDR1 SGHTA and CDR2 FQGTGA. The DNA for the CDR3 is TGTGCCAGCAGCTTAGCAGGGGTTAGCACAGATACGCAGTATTTT. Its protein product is CASSLAGVSTDTQYF. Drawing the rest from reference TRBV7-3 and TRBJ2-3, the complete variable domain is GAGVSQTPSNKVTEKGKYVELRCDPISGHTALYWYRQSLGQGPEFLIYFQGTGAADDSGLPNDRFFAVRPEGSVSTLKIQRTERGDSAVYLCASSLAGVSTDTQYFGPGTRLTVL.

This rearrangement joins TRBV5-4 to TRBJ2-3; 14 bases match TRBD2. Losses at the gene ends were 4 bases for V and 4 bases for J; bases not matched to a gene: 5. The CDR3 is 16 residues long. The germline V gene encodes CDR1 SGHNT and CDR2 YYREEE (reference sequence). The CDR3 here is CASSLMGLAGADTQYF. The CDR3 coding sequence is TGTGCCAGCAGCCTCATGGGACTAGCGGGAGCAGATACGCAGTATTTT.

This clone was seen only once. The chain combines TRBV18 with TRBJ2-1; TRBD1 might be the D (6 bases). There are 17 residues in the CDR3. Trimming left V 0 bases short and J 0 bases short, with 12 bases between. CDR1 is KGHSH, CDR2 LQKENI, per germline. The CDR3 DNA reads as TGTGCCAGCTCACCACCTTCGGGGACACCCTCCTACAATGAGCAGTTCTTC. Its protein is CASSPPSGTPSYNEQFF.

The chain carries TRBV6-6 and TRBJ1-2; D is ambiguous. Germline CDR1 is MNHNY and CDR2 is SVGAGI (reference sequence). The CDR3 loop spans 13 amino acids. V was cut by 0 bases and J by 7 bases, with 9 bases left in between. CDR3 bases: TGTGCCAGCAGTTACTCGGAGGGTATTGGCTACACCTTC. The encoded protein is CASSYSEGIGYTF.

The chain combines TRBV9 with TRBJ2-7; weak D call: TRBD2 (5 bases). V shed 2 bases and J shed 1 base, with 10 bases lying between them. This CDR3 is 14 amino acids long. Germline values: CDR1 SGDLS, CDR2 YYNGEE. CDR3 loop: CASSVGEQSYEQYF. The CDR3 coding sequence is TGTGCCAGCAGCGTCGGGGAGCAGTCCTACGAGCAGTACTTC.

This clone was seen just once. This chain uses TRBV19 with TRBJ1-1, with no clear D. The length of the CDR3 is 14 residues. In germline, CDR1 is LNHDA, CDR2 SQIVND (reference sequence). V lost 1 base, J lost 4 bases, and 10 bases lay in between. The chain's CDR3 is CASSIVVSSTEAFF. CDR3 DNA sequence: TGTGCCAGTAGTATAGTGGTGAGTAGCACTGAAGCTTTCTTT.

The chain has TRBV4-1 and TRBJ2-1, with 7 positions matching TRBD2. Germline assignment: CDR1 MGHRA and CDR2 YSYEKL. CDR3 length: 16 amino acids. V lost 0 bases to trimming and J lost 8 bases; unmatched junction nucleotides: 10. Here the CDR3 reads CASSQDGGSIFDEQFF. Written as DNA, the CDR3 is TGCGCCAGCAGCCAAGATGGCGGGAGCATCTTCGATGAGCAGTTCTTC.

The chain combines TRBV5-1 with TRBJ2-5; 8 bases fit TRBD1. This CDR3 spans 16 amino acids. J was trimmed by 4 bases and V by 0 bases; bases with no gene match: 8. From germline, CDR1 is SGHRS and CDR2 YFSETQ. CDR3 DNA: TGCGCCAGCAGCTTGGCCGTGGACAGGGCGGGAGAGACCCAGTACTTC. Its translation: CASSLAVDRAGETQYF.